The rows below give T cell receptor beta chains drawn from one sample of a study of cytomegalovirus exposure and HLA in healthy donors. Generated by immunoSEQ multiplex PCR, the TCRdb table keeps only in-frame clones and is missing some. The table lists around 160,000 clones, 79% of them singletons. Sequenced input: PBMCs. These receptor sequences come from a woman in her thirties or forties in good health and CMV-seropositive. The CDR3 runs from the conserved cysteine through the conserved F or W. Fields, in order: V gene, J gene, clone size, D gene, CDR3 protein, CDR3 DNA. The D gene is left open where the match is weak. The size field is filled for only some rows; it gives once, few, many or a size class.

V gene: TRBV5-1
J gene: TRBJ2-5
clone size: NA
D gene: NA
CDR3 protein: CASSQLVGWQETQYF
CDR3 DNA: TGCGCCAGCAGCCAGTTGGTCGGGTGGCAAGAGACCCAGTACTTC

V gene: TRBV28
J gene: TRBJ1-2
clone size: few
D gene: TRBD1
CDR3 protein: CASSLGTGGRGYTF
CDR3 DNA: TGTGCCAGCAGTTTAGGAACAGGGGGCCGGGGCTACACCTTC

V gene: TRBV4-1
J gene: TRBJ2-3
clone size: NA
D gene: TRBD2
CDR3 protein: CASSQGVAGGSTDTQYF
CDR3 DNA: TGCGCCAGCAGCCAAGGTGTTGCGGGGGGGTCCACAGATACGCAGTATTTT

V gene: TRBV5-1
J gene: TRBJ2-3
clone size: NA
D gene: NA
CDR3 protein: CASSRWTADTQYF
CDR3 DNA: TGCGCCAGCAGCCGGTGGACAGCAGATACGCAGTATTTT

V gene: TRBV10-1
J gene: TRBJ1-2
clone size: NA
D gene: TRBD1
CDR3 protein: CASSQDRVGYTF
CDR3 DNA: TGCGCCAGCAGTCAGGACAGGGTCGGCTACACCTTC

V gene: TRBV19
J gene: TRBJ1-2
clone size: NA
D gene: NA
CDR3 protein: CASGSAGLGYGYTF
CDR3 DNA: TGTGCCAGTGGCTCGGCAGGGTTGGGTTATGGCTACACCTTC

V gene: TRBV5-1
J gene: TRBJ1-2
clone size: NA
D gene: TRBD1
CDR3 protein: CASRETGSDGYTF
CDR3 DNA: TGCGCCAGCAGGGAGACAGGGTCGGATGGCTACACCTTC

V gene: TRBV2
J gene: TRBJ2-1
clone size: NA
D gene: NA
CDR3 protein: CASSEEGLSYNEQFF
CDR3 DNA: TGTGCCAGCAGTGAAGAGGGACTCTCCTACAATGAGCAGTTCTTC

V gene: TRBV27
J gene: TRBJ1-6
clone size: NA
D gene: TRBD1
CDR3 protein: CASSKTSTGFSPLHF
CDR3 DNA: TGTGCCAGCAGTAAAACCTCGACAGGGTTTTCACCCCTCCACTTT

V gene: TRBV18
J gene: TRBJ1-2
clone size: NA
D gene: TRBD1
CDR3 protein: CASSAGTGAGYTF
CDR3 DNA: TGTGCCAGCTCAGCTGGGACAGGGGCTGGCTACACCTTC

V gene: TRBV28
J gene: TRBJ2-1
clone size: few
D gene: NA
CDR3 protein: CASSLMLGKGNEQFF
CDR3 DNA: TGTGCCAGCAGTTTAATGTTGGGAAAGGGGAATGAGCAGTTCTTC

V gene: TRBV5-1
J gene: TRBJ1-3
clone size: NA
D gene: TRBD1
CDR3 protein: CASSLTGVPGNTIYF
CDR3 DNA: TGCGCCAGCAGCTTAACAGGGGTCCCTGGAAACACCATATATTTT

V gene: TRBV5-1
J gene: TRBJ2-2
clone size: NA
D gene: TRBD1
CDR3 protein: CASSLDRAVAGELFF
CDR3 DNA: TGCGCCAGCAGCCTGGACAGGGCAGTCGCCGGGGAGCTGTTTTTT

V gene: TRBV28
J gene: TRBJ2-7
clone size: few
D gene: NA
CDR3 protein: CASSLQYEQYF
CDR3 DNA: TGTGCCAGCAGTCTGCAGTACGAGCAGTACTTC

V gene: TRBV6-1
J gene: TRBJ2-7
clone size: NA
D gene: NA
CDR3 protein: CAHSPRGHEYEQYF
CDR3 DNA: TGTGCCCACAGCCCGCGGGGGCATGAGTACGAGCAGTACTTC

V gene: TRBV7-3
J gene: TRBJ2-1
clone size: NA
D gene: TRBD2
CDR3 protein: CASSQLAGVNEQFF
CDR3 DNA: TGTGCCAGCAGCCAGCTAGCGGGGGTAAATGAGCAGTTCTTC

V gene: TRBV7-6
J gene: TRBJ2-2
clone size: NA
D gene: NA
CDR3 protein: CASSPYYNTGELFF
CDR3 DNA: TGTGCCAGCAGCCCCTACTATAACACCGGGGAGCTGTTTTTT

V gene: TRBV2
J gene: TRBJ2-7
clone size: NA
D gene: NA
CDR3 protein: CASSGPGYEQYF
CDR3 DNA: TGTGCCAGCAGTGGACCGGGGTACGAGCAGTACTTC

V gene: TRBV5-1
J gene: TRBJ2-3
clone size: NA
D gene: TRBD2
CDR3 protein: CASSSRTSGAVDTQYF
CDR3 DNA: TGCGCCAGCAGCTCCCGGACTAGCGGAGCCGTCGATACGCAGTATTTT

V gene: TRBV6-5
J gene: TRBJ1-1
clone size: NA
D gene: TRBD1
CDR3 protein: CASRTQGWTEAFF
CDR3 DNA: TGTGCCAGCAGAACACAGGGGTGGACTGAAGCTTTCTTT

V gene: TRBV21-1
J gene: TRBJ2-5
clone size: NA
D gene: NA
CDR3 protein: CASSKDAGGGRETQYF
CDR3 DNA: TGTGCCAGCAGCAAAGACGCTGGGGGAGGCCGAGAGACCCAGTACTTC

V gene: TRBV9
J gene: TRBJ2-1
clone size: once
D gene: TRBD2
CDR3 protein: CASSAGLASNEQFF
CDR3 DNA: TGTGCCAGCAGTGCCGGACTAGCGAGCAATGAGCAGTTCTTC

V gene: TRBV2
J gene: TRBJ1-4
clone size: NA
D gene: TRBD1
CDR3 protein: CASSADRGPNEKLFF
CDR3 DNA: TGTGCCAGCAGTGCGGACAGGGGGCCTAATGAAAAACTGTTTTTT

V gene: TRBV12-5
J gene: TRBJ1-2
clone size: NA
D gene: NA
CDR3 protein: CASGLGQNGYDGYTF
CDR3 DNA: TGTGCTAGTGGTTTGGGACAGAATGGGTATGATGGCTACACCTTC

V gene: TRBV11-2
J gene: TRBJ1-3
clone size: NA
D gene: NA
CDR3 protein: CASSFVGGNTIYF
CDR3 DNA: TGTGCCAGCAGCTTCGTTGGCGGAAACACCATATATTTT

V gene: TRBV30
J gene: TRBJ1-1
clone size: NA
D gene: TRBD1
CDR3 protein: CAWSVRGGSEAFF
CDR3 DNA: TGTGCCTGGAGTGTAAGAGGGGGCTCTGAAGCTTTCTTT

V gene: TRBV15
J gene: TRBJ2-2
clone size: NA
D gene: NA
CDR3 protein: CATSWTGYDTGELFF
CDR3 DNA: TGTGCCACCAGCTGGACTGGATACGACACCGGGGAGCTGTTTTTT

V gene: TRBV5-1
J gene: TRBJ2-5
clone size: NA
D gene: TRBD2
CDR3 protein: CASSSGTSGGGWETQYF
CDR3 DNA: TGCGCCAGCAGCTCGGGGACTAGCGGGGGCGGTTGGGAGACCCAGTACTTC

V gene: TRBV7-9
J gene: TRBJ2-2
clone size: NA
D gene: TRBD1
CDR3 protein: CASSSGGLGELFF
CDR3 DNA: TGTGCCAGCAGCTCAGGGGGCCTCGGGGAGCTGTTTTTT

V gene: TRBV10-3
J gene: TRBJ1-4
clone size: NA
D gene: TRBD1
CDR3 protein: CAIRDRDDEKLFF
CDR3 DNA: TGTGCCATCAGAGACAGGGACGATGAAAAACTGTTTTTT

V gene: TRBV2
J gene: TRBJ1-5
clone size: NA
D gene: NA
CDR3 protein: CASSVAVRSQHF
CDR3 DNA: TGTGCCAGCAGTGTAGCCGTGAGGTCCCAGCATTTT

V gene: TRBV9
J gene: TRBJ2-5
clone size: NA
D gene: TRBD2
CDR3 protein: CASSASLAGGQETQYF
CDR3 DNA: TGTGCCAGCAGCGCCTCACTAGCGGGGGGCCAAGAGACCCAGTACTTC

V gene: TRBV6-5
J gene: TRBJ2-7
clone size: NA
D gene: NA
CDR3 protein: CASSQTGRSEQYF
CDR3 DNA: TGTGCCAGCAGCCAGACAGGGAGGTCCGAGCAGTACTTC

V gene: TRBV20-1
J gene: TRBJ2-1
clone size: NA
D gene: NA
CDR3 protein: CSAKGDEQFF
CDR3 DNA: TGCAGTGCTAAGGGGGATGAGCAGTTCTTC

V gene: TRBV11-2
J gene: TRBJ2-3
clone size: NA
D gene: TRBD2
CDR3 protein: CASSLGGSGGLLDTQYF
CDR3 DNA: TGTGCCAGCAGCTTAGGAGGTAGCGGGGGGTTGTTAGATACGCAGTATTTT

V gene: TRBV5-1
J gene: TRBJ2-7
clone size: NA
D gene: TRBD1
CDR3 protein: CASSSGTGYYEQYF
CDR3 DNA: TGCGCCAGCAGCTCCGGGACAGGTTACTACGAGCAGTACTTC

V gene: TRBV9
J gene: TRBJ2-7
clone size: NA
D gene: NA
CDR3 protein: CASSPNPGGDRLPYEQYF
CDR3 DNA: TGTGCCAGCAGCCCCAACCCAGGGGGGGACAGGCTCCCCTACGAGCAGTACTTC

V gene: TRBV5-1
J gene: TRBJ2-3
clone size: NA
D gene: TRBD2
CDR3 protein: CASNLAGDRTDTQYF
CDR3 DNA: TGCGCCAGCAACCTAGCGGGGGACCGCACAGATACGCAGTATTTT

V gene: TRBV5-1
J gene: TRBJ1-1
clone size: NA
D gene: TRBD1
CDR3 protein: CASSLGQGAGVNTEAFF
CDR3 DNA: TGCGCCAGCAGCTTGGGTCAGGGGGCGGGGGTGAACACTGAAGCTTTCTTT

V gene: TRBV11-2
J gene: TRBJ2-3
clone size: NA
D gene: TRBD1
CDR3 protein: CASSLRQGRTTDTQYF
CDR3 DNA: TGTGCCAGCAGCTTGAGACAGGGTCGCACCACAGATACGCAGTATTTT

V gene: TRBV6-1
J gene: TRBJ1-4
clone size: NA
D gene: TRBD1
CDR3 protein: CASSEFGTGDEKLFF
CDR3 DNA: TGTGCCAGCAGTGAATTTGGGACAGGGGATGAAAAACTGTTTTTT

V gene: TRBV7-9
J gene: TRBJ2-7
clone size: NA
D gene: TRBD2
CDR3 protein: CASSPRGGDEQYF
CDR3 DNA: TGTGCCAGCAGCCCCCGGGGGGGCGACGAGCAGTACTTC

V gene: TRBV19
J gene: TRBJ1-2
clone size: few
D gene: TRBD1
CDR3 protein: CASRRSGGRGGYTF
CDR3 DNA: TGTGCCAGTAGAAGATCAGGGGGAAGGGGTGGCTACACCTTC

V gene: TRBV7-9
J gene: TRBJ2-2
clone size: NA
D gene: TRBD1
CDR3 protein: CASGPRGLNTGELFF
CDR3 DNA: TGTGCCAGCGGGCCCAGGGGGCTAAACACCGGGGAGCTGTTTTTT

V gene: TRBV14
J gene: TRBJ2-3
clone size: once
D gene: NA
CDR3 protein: CASSQDHVTGTGLDTQYF
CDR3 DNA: TGTGCCAGCAGCCAAGATCACGTTACCGGGACTGGTTTGGATACGCAGTATTTT

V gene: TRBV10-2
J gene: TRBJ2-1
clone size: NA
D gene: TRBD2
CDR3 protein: CASTAGTSGNNEQFF
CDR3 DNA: TGCGCCAGCACCGCCGGGACTAGCGGTAACAATGAGCAGTTCTTC

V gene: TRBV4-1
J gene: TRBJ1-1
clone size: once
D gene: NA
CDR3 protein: CASSQVPGTNTEAFF
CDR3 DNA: TGCGCCAGCAGCCAGGTGCCGGGAACCAACACTGAAGCTTTCTTT

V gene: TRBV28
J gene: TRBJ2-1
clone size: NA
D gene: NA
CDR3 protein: CASSLPSDGRNEQFF
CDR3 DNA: TGTGCCAGCAGTTTACCATCCGACGGGAGAAATGAGCAGTTCTTC

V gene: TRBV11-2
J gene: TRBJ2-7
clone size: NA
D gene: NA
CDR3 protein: CASSSHLGLVSYEQYF
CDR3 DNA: TGTGCCAGCAGCTCCCACTTGGGACTCGTCTCCTACGAGCAGTACTTC

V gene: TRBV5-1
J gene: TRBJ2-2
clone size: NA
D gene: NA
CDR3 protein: CASSPTPRTDYTGELFF
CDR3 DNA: TGCGCCAGCAGCCCCACCCCCAGGACGGACTACACCGGGGAGCTGTTTTTT